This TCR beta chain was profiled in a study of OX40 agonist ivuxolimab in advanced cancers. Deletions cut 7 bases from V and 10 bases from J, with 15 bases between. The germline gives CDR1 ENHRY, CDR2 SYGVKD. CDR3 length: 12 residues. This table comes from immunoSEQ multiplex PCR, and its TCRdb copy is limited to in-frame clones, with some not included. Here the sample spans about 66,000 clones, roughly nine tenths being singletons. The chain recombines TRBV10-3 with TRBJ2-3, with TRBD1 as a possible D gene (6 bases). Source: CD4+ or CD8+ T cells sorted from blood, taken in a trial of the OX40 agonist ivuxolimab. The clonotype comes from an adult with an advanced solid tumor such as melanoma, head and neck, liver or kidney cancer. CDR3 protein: CAITSGEGAQYF. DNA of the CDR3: TGTGCCATCACCTCGGGCGAGGGGGCGCAGTATTTT.